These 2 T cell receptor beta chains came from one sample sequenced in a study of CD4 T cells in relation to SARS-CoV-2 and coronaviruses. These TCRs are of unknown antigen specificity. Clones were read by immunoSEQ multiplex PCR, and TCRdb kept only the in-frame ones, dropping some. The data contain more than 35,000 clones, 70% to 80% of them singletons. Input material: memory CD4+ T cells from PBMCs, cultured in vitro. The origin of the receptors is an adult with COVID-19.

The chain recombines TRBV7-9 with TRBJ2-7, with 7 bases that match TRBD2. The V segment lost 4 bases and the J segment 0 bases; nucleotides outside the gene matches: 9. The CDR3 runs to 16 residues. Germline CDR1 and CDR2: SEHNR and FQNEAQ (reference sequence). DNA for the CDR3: TGTGCCAGCAGCTGGGGGGGGGTACATAGCTCCTACGAGCAGTACTTC. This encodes CASSWGGVHSSYEQYF.

CDR3 region: CASSLNLLAGAYEQYF. In DNA, the CDR3 is TGTGCCAGCAGCTTGAATCTACTAGCGGGGGCCTACGAGCAGTACTTC. The chain recombines TRBV11-2 with TRBJ2-7, with 11 nucleotides matching TRBD2. In germline, CDR1 is SGHAT, CDR2 FQNNGV. There are 16 residues in the CDR3. J gave up 2 bases and V 3 bases, and 6 bases lay outside the gene matches.